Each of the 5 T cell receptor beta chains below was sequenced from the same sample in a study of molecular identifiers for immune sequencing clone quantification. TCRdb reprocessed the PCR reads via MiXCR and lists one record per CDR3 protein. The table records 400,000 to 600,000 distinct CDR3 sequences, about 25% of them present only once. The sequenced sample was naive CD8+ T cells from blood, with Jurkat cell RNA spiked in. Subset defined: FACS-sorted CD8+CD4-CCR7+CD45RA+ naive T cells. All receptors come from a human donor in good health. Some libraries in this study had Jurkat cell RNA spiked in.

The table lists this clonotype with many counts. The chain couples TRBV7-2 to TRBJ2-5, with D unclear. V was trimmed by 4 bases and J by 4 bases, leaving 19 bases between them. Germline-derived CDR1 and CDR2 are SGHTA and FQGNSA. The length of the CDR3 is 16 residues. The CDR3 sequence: CASSSHKARSRETQYF. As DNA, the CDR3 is TGTGCCAGCAGCTCGCATAAGGCCAGATCCCGAGAGACCCAGTACTTC.

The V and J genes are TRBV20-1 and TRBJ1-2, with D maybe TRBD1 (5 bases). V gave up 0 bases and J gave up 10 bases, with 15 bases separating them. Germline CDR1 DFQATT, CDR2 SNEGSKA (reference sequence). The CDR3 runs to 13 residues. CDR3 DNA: TGCAGTGCTAGAGATGGGACGCCGTCGTTCTACACCTTC. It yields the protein CSARDGTPSFYTF.

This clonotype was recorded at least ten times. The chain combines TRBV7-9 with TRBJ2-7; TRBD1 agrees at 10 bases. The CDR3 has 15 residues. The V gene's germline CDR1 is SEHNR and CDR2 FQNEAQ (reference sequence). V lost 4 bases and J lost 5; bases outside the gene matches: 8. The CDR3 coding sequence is TGTGCCAGCAGCTCCACCCCCGGGACAGGGGACGAGCAGTACTTC. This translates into CASSSTPGTGDEQYF.

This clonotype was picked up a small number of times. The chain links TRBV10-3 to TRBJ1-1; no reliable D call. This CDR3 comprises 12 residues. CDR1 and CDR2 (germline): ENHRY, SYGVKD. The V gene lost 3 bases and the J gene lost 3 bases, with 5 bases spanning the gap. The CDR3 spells CAISEAYTEAFF. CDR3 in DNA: TGTGCCATCAGTGAAGCTTACACTGAAGCTTTCTTT.

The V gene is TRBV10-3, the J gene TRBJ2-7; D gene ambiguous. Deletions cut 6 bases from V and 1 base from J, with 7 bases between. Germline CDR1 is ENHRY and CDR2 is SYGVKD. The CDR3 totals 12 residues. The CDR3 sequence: CAIRDGSYEQYF. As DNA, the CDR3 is TGTGCCATCAGGGACGGTTCCTACGAGCAGTACTTC.